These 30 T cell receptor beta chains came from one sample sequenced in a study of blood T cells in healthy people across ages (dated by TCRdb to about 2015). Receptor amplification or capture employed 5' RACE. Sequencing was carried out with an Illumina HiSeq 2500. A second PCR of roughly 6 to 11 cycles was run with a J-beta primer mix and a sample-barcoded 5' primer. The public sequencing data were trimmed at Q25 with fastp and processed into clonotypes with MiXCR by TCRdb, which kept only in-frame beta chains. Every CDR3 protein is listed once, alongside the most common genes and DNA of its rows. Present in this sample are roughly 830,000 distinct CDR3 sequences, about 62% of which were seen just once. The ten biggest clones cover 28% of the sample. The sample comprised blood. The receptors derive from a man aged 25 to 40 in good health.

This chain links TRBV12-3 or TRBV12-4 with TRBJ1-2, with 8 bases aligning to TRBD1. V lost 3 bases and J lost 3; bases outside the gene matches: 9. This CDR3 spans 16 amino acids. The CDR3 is CASSFNPGQGDYGYTF. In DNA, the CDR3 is TGTGCCAGCAGTTTTAACCCCGGACAGGGCGACTATGGCTACACCTTC.

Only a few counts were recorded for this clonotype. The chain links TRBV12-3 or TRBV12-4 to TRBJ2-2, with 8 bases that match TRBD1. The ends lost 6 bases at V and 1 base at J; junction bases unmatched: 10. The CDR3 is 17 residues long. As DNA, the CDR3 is TGTGCCAGCAGCCCGGGTTGGGACAGGAAGAACACCGGGGAGCTGTTTTTT. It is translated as CASSPGWDRKNTGELFF.

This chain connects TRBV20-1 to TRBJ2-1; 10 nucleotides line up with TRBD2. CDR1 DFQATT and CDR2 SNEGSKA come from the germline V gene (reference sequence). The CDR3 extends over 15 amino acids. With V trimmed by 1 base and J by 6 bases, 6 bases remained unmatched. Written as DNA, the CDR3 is TGCAGTGCTAGAGTTCCCGCTAGCGGGGGCAATGAGCAGTTCTTC. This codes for CSARVPASGGNEQFF.

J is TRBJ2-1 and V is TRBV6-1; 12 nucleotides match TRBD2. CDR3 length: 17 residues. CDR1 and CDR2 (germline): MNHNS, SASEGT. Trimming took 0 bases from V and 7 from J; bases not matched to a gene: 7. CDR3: CASSEAVRTSGVNEQFF. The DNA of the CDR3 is TGTGCCAGCAGTGAAGCCGTGAGGACTAGCGGGGTAAATGAGCAGTTCTTC.

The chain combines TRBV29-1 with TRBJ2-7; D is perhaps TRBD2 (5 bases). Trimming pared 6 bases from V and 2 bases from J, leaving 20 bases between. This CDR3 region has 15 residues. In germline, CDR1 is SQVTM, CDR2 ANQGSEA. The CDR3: CSVEDSRVSPYEQYF. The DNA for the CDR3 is TGCAGCGTCGAGGACTCGAGGGTTTCCCCCTACGAGCAGTACTTC.

The CDR3 DNA reads TGTGCCAGCTCAACTACAGGGGACGAGCAGTACTTC. It specifies CASSTTGDEQYF. The genes are TRBV28 and TRBJ2-5; the match to TRBD1 covers 7 bases. The better agreement between TRBJ2-7 and the DNA end casts doubt on the J call. The germline V gene encodes CDR1 MDHEN and CDR2 SYDVKM. CDR3 length equals 12 residues.

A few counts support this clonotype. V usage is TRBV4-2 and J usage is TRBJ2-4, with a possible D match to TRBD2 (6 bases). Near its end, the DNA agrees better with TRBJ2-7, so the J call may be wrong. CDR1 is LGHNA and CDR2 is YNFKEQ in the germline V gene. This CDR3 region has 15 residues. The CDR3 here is CASSQESQGGYEQYF. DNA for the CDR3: TGTGCCAGCAGCCAAGAGTCCCAGGGAGGTTACGAGCAGTACTTC.

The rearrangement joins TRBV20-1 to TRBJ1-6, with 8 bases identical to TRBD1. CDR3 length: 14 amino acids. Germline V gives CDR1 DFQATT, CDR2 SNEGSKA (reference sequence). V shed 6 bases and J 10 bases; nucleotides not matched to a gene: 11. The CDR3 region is CSAPTTGVYSPLHF. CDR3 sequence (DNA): TGCAGTGCGCCAACGACAGGGGTTTACTCACCCCTCCACTTT.

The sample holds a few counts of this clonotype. The CDR3 nucleotides are TGTGCCAGCAGCCGCGGACAGGATTCCTACGAGCAGTACTTC. Protein product: CASSRGQDSYEQYF. The V call is TRBV27, the J call TRBJ2-7, with 7 bases aligning to TRBD1. The CDR3 extends over 14 amino acids. After removal of 6 bases from V and 1 base from J, the junction contained 6 bases not matched to a gene. Germline CDR1 MNHEY, CDR2 SMNVEV (reference sequence).

CDR3 DNA sequence: TGCAGTGCTAGAACTTTCACGGGTTGGGATTCACCCCTCCACTTT. Its translation is CSARTFTGWDSPLHF. The chain is built from TRBV20-1 and TRBJ1-6; no definite D call. The V gene lost 2 bases and the J gene lost 8 bases, with 16 bases spanning the gap. The length of the CDR3 is 15 residues. Germline V CDR1 and CDR2: DFQATT, SNEGSKA (reference sequence).

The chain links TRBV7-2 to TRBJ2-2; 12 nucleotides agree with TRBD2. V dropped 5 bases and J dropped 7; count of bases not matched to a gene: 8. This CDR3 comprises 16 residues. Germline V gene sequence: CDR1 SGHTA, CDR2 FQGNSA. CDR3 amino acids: CASSQTSGGWSGELFF. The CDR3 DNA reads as TGTGCCAGCAGCCAGACTAGCGGGGGTTGGAGCGGGGAGCTGTTTTTT. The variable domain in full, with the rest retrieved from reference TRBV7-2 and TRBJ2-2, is GAGVSQSPSNKVTEKGKDVELRCDPISGHTALYWYRQSLGQGLEFLIYFQGNSAPDKSGLPSDRFSAERTGGSVSTLTIQRTQQEDSAVYLCASSQTSGGWSGELFFGEGSRLTVL.

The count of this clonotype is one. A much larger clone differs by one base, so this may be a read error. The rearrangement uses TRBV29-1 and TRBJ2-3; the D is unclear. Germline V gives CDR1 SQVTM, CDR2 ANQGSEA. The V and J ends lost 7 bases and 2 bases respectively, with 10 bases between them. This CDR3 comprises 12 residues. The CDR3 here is CSAWHLTDTQYF. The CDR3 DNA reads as TGCAGCGCTTGGCACCTCACAGATACGCAGTATTTT.

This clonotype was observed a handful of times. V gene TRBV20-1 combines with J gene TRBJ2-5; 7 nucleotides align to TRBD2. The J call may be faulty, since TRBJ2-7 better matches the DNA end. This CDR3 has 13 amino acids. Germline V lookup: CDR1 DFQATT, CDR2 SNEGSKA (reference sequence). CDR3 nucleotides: TGCAGTGCTATATGGGGAGGGAAATACGAGCAGTACTTC. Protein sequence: CSAIWGGKYEQYF.

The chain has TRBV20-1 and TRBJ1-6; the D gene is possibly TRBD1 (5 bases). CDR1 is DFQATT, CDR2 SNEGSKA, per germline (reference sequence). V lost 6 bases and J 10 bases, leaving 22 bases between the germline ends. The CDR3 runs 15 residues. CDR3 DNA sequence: TGCAGTGCCGTGGGACTTCGGGACGAGAAGTCACCCCTCCACTTT. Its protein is CSAVGLRDEKSPLHF.

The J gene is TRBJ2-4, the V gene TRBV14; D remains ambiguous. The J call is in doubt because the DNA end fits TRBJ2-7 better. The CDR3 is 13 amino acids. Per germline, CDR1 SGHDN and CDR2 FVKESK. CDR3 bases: TGTGCCAGCAGCCTGTGGGTAGGGAACGAGCAGTACTTC. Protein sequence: CASSLWVGNEQYF.

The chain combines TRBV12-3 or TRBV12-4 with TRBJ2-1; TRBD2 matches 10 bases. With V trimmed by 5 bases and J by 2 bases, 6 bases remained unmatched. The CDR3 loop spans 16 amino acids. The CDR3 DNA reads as TGTGCCAGCAGTCTCCAAGCGGGAGGGGCCTACAATGAGCAGTTCTTC. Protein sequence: CASSLQAGGAYNEQFF.

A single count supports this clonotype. The CDR3 sequence is CSARRGDNQPQHF. DNA for the CDR3: TGCAGTGCTAGAAGGGGGGACAATCAGCCCCAGCATTTT. The V and J genes are TRBV20-1 and TRBJ1-5; the D gene is possibly TRBD1 (6 bases). Germline lookup yields CDR1 DFQATT and CDR2 SNEGSKA (reference sequence). The CDR3 totals 13 residues. V lost 2 bases and J 3 bases, leaving 8 bases between the germline ends.

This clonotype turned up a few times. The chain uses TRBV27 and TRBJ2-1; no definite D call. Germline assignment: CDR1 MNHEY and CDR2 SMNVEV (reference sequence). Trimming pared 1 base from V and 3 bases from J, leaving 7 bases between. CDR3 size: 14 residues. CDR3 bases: TGTGCCAGCAGTTTATTTTCAGTCTACAATGAGCAGTTCTTC. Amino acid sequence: CASSLFSVYNEQFF.

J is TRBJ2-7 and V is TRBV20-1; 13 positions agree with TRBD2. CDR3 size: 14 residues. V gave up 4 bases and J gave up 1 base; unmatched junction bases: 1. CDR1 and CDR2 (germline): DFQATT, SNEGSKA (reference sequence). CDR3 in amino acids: CSAILAGGSYEQYF. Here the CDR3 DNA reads TGCAGTGCTATACTAGCGGGGGGGTCCTACGAGCAGTACTTC.

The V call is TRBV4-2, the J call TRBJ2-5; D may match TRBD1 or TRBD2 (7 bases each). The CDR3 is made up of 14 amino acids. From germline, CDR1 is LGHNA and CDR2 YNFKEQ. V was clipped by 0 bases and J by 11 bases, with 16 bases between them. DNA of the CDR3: TGTGCCAGCAGCCAAGAAGCGGGGCAGGGGGAGCAGTACTTC. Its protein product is CASSQEAGQGEQYF.

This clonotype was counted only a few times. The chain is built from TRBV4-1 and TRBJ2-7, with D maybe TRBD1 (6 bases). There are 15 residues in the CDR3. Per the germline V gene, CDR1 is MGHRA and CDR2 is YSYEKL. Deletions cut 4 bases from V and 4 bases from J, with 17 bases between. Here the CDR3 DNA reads TGCGCCAGCAGCCCCCGACAGGATCGGCCGTACGAGCAGTACTTC. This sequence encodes CASSPRQDRPYEQYF.

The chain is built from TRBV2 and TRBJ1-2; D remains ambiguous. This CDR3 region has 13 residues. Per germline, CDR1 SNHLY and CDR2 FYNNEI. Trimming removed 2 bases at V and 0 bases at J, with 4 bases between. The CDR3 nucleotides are TGTGCCAGCAGTGAAATCCCTAACTATGGCTACACCTTC. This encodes CASSEIPNYGYTF.

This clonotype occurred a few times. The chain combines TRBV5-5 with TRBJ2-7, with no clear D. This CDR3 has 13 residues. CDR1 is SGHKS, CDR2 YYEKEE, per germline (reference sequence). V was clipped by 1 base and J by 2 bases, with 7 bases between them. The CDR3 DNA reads TGTGCCAGCAGCTTGCCTACAACCTACGAGCAGTACTTC. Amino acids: CASSLPTTYEQYF.

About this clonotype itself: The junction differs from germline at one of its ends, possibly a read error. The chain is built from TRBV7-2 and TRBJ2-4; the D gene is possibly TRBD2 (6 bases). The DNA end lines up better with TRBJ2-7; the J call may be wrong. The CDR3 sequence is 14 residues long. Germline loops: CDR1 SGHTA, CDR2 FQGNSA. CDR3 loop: CVSSLQLDYYEQYF. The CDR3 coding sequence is TGTGTCAGCAGCTTACAGCTGGACTACTACGAGCAGTACTTC.

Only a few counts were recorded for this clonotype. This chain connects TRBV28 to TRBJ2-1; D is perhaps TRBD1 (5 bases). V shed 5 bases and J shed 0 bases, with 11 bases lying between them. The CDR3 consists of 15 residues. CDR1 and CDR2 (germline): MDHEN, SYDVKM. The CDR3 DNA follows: TGTGCCAGCAGTGTGACAGCTAGCTCCTACAATGAGCAGTTCTTC. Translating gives CASSVTASSYNEQFF. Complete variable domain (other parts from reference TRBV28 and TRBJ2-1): DVKVTQSSRYLVKRTGEKVFLECVQDMDHENMFWYRQDPGLGLRLIYFSYDVKMKEKGDIPEGYSVSREKKERFSLILESASTNQTSMYLCASSVTASSYNEQFFGPGTRLTVL.

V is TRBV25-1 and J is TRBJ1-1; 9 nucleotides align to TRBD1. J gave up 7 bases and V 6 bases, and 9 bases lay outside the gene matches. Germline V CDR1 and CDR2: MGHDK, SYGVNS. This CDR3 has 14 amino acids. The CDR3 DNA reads TGTGCCAGCAGCAACACAGGGGGCAATAGTGAAGCTTTCTTT. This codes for CASSNTGGNSEAFF.

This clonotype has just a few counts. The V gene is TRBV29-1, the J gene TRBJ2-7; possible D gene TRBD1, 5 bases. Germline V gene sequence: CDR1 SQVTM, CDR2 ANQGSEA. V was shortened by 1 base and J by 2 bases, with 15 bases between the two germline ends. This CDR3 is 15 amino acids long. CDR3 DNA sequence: TGCAGCGTTGAAGGAGACAGATTACAACCCTACGAGCAGTACTTC. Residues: CSVEGDRLQPYEQYF.

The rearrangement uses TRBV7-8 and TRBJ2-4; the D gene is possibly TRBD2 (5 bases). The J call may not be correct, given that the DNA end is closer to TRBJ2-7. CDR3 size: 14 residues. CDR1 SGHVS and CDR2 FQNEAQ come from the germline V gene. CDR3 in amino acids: CASSLLDSYYEQYF. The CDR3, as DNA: TGTGCCAGCAGCCTGCTGGACTCTTACTACGAGCAGTACTTC.

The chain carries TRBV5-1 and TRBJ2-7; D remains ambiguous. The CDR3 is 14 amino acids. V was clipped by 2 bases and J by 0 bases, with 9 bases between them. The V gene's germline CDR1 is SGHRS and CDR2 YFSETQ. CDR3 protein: CASSLRVNSYEQYF. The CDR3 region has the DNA TGCGCCAGCAGCTTAAGGGTCAACTCCTACGAGCAGTACTTC.

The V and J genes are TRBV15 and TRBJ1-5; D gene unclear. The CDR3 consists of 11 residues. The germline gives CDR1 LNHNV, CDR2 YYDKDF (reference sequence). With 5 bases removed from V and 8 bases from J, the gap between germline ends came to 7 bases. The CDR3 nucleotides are TGTGCCACCAGCGACAAGAAGCCCCAGCATTTT. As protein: CATSDKKPQHF.